This is a list of T cell receptor beta chains from one sample in a study of T cells in Graves' hyperthyroidism and ophthalmopathy. TCRdb re-analysed the multiplex PCR reads in MiXCR, keeping a single row per CDR3 protein. Seen here are roughly 500,000 distinct CDR3 sequences, 40% to 50% observed once, and the top ten hold around 47%. Material for sequencing was peripheral blood or thyroid tissue (not recorded which). These receptors all stem from an adult woman with Graves' disease, either hyperthyroidism or ophthalmopathy (not recorded which). CDR3s leave out the opening cysteine and the closing phenylalanine or tryptophan. D genes are given only for firm matches. Clone size is stated in some rows and not others, as once, few, many or a class when expanded.

TRBJ1-5,TRBV7-3,-,-,SKYRGNRPQH
TRBJ2-6,TRBV2,TRBD2,few,ASSEFGGRSGANVLT
TRBJ2-5,TRBV11-2,-,-,ASSLALKNSETQY
TRBJ1-2,TRBV24-1,-,few,ATSDPAHGPQYYGYT
TRBJ2-7,TRBV7-7,TRBD1,many,ASSRGQGDYEQY
TRBJ1-2,TRBV11-1,-,-,ASTRTVDYGYT
TRBJ1-1,TRBV5-1,-,-,ASSLFQGTEAF
TRBJ2-7,TRBV20-1,-,-,SADTLKSSYEQY
TRBJ2-7,TRBV7-9,TRBD2,-,ASSRTSGSDEQY
TRBJ1-5,TRBV7-4,TRBD1,few,ASSSDDRGSNQPQH
TRBJ1-5,TRBV12-3/TRBV12-4,-,many,ASSLIGGSNQPQH
TRBJ2-5,TRBV20-1,TRBD1,-,SARPQGLGLR
TRBJ2-5,TRBV24-1,-,many,ATGKEVQETQY
TRBJ1-5,TRBV24-1,TRBD1,-,ATSENTGGSQPQH
TRBJ2-5,TRBV12-5,-,many,ASGLGASSQETQY
TRBJ2-7,TRBV10-3,TRBD1,-,ATSVGTAYEQY
TRBJ1-5,TRBV5-1,TRBD1,-,ASNAGQGRQPQH
TRBJ1-1,TRBV24-1,-,-,ATSDLWGPAF
TRBJ2-6,TRBV10-3,TRBD1,few,AIRSGTGGNVLT
TRBJ1-6,TRBV7-2,-,few,ASSLGGDRNSPLH
TRBJ1-2,TRBV27,-,-,ASSPTWTGLGYT
TRBJ2-7,TRBV7-6,TRBD2,many,ASSQRLAGRSNYEQY
-,TRBV10-3,TRBD1,-,AISDFKGQGYNEQF
TRBJ1-2,TRBV28,-,few,ASSFRAGFGYT
TRBJ1-2,TRBV10-3,TRBD1,-,AIRQGQFYGYT
TRBJ1-5,TRBV12-5,-,-,ASAGSGNQPQH
TRBJ2-6,TRBV2,-,few,ASKGRT
TRBJ2-2,TRBV7-9,-,-,ASSLGEQSELF
TRBJ1-1,TRBV7-2,-,-,ASSFSQKSNTEAF
TRBJ1-2,TRBV2,TRBD1,-,ASSEGVSARTGKERRGGYT
TRBJ2-2,TRBV6-1,-,many,ASILDRARTGELF
TRBJ2-1,TRBV4-3,-,-,ASSLGQF
TRBJ1-6,TRBV4-1,-,few,ASRMIYRAPNSPLH
TRBJ2-5,TRBV7-9,-,-,ASSKRETQY
TRBJ2-6,TRBV15,-,-,ATSRFPQQRSGANVLT
TRBJ2-7,TRBV29-1,TRBD2,many,SVWTSGISEQY
TRBJ2-2,TRBV24-1,-,-,ATSYRGRPGGTGELF
TRBJ2-7,TRBV29-1,TRBD1,few,SIRTGGTVYEQY
TRBJ2-7,TRBV12-3/TRBV12-4,TRBD2,many,ASSPSGALAGYEQY
TRBJ2-2,TRBV11-2,TRBD2,-,ASSSGGLAGAAGELF
TRBJ1-2,TRBV10-3,TRBD1,-,ASQQGARGYT